This paragraph reports one T cell receptor beta chain. Its specificity is unknown. The sample belongs to a study of Ad26.COV2.S vaccination and SARS-CoV-2 variants. This sample's treatment: about 20 received Ad26.COV2.S at low or high dose, single or two shots; a few received placebo; per-sample allocation not given. All samples were drawn on day 63, counting from the first vaccine or placebo injection. Points from the study as a whole: Spike-specific responses of CD8+ and CD4+ T cells were reported to display substantial breadth after vaccination.

There are 20 residues in the CDR3. V dropped 0 bases and J dropped 0; count of bases not matched to a gene: 14. Germline V gene sequence: CDR1 MGHRA, CDR2 YSYEKL. Repertoires were generated with immunoSEQ multiplex PCR, while TCRdb's copy carries only in-frame clones and drops some. The table includes roughly 700,000 clones, more than 70% detected once. This clonotype was sampled from a person aged 18-60 years who received the Ad26.COV2.S COVID-19 vaccine or a placebo. The rearrangement uses TRBV4-1 and TRBJ1-5; 7 positions match TRBD1. The sequencing used peripheral blood, collected in a trial of Ad26.COV2.S vaccine versus placebo. CDR3 sequence: CASSQDCEGANFYSNQPQHF. The CDR3 nucleotides read TGCGCCAGCAGCCAAGACTGCGAGGGGGCGAACTTTTATAGCAATCAGCCCCAGCATTTT.